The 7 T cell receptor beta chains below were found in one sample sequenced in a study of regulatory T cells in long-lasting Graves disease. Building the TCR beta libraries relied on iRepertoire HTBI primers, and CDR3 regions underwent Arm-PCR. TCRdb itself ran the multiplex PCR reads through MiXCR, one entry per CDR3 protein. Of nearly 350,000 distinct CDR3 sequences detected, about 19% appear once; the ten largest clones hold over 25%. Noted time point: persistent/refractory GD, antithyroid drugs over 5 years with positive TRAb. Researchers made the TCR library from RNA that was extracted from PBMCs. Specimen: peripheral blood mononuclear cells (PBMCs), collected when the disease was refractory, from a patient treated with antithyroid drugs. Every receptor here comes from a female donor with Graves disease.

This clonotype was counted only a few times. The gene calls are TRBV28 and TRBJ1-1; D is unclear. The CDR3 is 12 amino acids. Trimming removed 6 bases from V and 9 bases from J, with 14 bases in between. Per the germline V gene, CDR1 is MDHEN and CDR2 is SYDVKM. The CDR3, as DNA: TGTGCCAGCAGCCTCCGGGCCAGCCAAGCTTTCTTT. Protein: CASSLRASQAFF.

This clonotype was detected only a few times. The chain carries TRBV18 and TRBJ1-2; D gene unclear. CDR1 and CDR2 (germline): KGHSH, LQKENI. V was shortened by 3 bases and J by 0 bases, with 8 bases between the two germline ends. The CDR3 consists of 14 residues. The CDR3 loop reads CASSPERANYGYTF. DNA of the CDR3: TGTGCCAGCTCACCGGAGAGGGCTAACTATGGCTACACCTTC.

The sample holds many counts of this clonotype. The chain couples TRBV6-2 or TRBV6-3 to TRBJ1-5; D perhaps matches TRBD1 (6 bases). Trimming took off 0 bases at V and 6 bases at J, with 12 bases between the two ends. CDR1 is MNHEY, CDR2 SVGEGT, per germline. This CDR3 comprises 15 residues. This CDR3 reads CASSYSRRGGQPQHF. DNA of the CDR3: TGTGCCAGCAGTTACTCGAGAAGGGGGGGTCAGCCCCAGCATTTT.

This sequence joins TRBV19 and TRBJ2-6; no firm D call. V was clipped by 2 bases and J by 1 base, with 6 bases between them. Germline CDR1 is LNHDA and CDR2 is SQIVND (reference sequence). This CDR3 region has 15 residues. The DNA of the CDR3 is TGTGCCAGTAGTATATTGGGATCTGGGGCCAACGTCCTGACTTTC. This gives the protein CASSILGSGANVLTF.

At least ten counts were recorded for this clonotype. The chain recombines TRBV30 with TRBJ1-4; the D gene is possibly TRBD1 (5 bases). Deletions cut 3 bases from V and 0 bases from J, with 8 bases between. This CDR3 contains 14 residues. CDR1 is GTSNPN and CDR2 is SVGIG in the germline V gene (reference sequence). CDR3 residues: CAWSQGATNEKLFF. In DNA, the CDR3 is TGTGCCTGGAGCCAGGGTGCAACTAATGAAAAACTGTTTTTT.

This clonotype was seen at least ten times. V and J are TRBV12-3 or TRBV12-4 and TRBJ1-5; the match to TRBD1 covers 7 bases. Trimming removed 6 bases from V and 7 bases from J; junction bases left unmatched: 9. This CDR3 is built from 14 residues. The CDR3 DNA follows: TGTGCCAGCAGATACTCAGGGGGGATCCAGCCCCAGCATTTT. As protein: CASRYSGGIQPQHF.

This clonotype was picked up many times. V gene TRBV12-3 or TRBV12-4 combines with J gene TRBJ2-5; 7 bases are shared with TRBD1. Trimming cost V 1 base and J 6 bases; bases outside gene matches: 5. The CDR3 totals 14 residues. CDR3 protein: CASSLVGTVKTQYF. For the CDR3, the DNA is TGTGCCAGCAGTTTAGTAGGGACAGTGAAGACCCAGTACTTC.